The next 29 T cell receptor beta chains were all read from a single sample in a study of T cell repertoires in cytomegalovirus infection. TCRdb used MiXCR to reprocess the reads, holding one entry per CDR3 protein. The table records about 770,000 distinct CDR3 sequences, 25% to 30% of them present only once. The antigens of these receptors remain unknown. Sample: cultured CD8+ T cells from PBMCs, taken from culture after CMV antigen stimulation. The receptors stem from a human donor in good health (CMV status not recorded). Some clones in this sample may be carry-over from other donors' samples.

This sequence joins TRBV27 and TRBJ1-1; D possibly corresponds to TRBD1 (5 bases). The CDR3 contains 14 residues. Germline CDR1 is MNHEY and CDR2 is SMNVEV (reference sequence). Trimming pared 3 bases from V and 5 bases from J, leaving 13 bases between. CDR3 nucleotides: TGTGCCAGCAGTTTTCTAATGGGGGGGACTGAAGCTTTCTTT. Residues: CASSFLMGGTEAFF.

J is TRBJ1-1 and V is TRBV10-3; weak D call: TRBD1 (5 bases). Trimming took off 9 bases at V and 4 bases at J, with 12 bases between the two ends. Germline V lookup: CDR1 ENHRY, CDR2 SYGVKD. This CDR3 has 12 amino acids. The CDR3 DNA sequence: TGTGCCATTATACGGGGCGGCACTGAAGCTTTCTTT. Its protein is CAIIRGGTEAFF.

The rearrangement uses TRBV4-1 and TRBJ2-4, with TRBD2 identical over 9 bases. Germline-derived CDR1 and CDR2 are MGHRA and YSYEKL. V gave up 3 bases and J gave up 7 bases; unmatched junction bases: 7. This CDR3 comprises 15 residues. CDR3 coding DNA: TGCGCCAGCAGCCAGGCGGGGGGGAGCCCGAACATTCAGTACTTC. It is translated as CASSQAGGSPNIQYF.

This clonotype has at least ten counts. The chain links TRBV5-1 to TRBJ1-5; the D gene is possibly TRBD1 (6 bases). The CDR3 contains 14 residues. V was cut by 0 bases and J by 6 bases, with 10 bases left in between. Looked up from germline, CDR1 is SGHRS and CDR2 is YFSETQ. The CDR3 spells CASSLGAGVQPQHF. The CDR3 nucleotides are TGCGCCAGCAGCTTGGGTGCAGGGGTTCAGCCCCAGCATTTT.

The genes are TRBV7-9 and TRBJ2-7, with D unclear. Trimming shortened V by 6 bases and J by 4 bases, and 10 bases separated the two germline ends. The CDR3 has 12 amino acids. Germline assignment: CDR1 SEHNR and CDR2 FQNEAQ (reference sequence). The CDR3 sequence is CASRLWEYEQYF. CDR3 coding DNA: TGTGCCAGCAGACTTTGGGAATACGAGCAGTACTTC.

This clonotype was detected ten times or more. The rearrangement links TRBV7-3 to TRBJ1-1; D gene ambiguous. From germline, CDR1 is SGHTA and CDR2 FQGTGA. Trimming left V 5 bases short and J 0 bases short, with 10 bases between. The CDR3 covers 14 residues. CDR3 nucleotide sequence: TGTGCCAGCAGCGCGGACGGAATGAACACTGAAGCTTTCTTT. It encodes CASSADGMNTEAFF.

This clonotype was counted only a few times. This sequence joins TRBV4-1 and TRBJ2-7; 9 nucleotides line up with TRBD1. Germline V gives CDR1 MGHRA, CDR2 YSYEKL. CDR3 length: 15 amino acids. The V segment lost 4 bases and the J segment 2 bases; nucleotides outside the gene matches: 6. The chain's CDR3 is CASSPQGAGTYEQYV. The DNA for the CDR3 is TGCGCCAGCAGCCCACAGGGGGCAGGGACCTACGAGCAGTACGTC.

The CDR3 loop reads CASGPTEWNTEAFF. CDR3 nucleotide sequence: TGTGCTAGTGGTCCGACAGAATGGAACACTGAAGCTTTCTTT. V gene TRBV12-5 combines with J gene TRBJ1-1; TRBD1 is a possible D gene (5 bases). The CDR3 contains 14 residues. Germline lookup yields CDR1 LGHNT and CDR2 FRNRAP. V was clipped by 5 bases and J by 1 base, with 11 bases between them.

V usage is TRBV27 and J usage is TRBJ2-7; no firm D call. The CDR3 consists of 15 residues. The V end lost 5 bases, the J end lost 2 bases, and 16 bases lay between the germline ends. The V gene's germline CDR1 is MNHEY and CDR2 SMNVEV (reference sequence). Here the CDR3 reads CASSHLRTETYEQYF. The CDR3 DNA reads TGTGCCAGCAGTCATCTGCGGACGGAGACCTACGAGCAGTACTTC.

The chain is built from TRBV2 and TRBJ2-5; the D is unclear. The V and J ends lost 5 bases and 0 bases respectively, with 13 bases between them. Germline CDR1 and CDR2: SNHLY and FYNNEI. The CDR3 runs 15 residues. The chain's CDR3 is CASSPLGLDQETQYF. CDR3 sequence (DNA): TGTGCCAGCAGTCCCCTTGGTCTAGACCAAGAGACCCAGTACTTC.

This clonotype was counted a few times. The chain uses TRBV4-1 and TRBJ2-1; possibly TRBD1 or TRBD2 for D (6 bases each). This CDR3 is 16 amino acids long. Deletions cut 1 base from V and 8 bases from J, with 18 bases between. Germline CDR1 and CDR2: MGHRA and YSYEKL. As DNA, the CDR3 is TGCGCCAGCAGCCAAGTCTTGGGCAGGGGCGGGGATGAGCAGTTCTTC. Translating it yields CASSQVLGRGGDEQFF.

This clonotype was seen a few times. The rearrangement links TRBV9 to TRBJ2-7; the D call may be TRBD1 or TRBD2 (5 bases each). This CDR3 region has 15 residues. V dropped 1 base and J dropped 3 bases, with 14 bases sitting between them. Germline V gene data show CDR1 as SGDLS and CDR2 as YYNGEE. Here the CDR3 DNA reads TGTGCCAGCAGCGTATCCAGGGACCCTTTCTACGAGCAGTACTTC. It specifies CASSVSRDPFYEQYF.

The CDR3 loop is CASSFLGGLYNEQFF. The CDR3 DNA reads as TGTGCCAGCAGTTTTCTCGGGGGGCTCTACAATGAGCAGTTCTTC. The rearrangement uses TRBV27 and TRBJ2-1; tentatively, D is TRBD2 (7 bases). The CDR3 runs 15 residues. V was cut by 3 bases and J by 3 bases, with 12 bases left in between. From germline, CDR1 is MNHEY and CDR2 SMNVEV (reference sequence).

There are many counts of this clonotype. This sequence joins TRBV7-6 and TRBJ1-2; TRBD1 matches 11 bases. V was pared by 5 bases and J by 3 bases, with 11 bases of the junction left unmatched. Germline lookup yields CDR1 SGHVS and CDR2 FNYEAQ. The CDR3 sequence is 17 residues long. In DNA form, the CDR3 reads TGTGCCAGCAGCCCCCAACCCCGGACAGGGGGCGACTATGGCTACACCTTC. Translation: CASSPQPRTGGDYGYTF.

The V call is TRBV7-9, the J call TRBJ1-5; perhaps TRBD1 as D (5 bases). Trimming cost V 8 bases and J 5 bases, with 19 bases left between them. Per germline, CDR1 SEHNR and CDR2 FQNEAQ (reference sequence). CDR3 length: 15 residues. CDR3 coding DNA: TGTGCCAGCTCTGGGGGGGGACGCGCTGATCAGCCCCAGCATTTT. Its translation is CASSGGGRADQPQHF. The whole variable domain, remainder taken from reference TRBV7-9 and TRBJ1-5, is DTGVSQNPRHKITKRGQNVTFRCDPISEHNRLYWYRQTLGQGPEFLTYFQNEAQLEKSRLLSDRFSAERPKGSFSTLEIQRTEQGDSAMYLCASSGGGRADQPQHFGDGTRLSIL.

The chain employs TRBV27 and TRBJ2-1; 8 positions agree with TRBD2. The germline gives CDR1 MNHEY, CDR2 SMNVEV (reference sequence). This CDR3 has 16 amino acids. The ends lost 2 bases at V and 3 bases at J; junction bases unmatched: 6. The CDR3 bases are TGTGCCAGCAGTTTAAGAGCGGGGGACTACTACAATGAGCAGTTCTTC. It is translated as CASSLRAGDYYNEQFF.

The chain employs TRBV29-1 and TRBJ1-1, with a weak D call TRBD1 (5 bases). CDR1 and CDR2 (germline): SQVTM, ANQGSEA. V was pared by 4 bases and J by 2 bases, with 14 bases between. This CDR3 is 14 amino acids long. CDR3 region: CSVVEGRKNTEAFF. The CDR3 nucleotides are TGCAGCGTTGTAGAGGGGAGGAAAAACACTGAAGCTTTCTTT.

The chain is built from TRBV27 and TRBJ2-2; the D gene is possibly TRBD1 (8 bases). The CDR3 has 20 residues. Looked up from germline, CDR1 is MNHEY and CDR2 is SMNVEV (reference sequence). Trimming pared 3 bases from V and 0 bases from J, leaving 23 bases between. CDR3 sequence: CASSFQIAGVQGANTGELFF. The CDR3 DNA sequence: TGTGCCAGCAGTTTCCAAATCGCGGGGGTACAGGGGGCGAACACCGGGGAGCTGTTTTTT.

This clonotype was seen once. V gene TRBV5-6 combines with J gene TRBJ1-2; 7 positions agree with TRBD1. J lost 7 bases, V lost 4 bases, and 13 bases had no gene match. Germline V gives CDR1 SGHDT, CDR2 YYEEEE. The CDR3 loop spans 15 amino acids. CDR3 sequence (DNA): TGTGCCAGCAGCGGAAACAGGGGTTCGCCTATTGGCTACACCTTC. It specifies CASSGNRGSPIGYTF.

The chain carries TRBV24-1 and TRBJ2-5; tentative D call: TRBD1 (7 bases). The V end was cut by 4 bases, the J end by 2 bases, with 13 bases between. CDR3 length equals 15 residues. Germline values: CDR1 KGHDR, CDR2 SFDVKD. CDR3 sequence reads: CATSERDSYQETQYF. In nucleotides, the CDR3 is TGTGCCACCAGTGAGCGGGACAGTTATCAAGAGACCCAGTACTTC.

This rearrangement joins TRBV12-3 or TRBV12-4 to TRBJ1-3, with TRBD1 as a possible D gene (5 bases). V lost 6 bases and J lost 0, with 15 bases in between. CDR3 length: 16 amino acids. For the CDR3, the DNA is TGTGCCAGCAGCCTCGCGGGGCCATACTCTGGAAACACCATATATTTT. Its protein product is CASSLAGPYSGNTIYF.

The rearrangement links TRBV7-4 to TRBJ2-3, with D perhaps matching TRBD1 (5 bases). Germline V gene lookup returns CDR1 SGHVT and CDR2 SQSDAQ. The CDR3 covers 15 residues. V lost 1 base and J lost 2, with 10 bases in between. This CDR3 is CASSLVDSHTDTQYF. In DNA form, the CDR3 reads TGTGCCAGCAGCTTAGTTGACAGTCACACAGATACGCAGTATTTT.

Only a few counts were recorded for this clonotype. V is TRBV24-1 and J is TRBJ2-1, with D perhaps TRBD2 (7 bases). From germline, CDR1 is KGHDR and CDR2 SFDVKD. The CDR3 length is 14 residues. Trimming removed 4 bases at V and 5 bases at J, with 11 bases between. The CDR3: CATSDGGLHNEQFF. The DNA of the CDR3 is TGTGCCACCAGTGACGGGGGGCTACACAATGAGCAGTTCTTC.

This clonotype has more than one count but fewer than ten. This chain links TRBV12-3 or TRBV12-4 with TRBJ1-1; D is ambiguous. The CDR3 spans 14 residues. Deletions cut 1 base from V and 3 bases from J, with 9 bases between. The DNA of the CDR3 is TGTGCCAGCAGTTTAGTCGGGGTAGACACTGAAGCTTTCTTT. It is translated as CASSLVGVDTEAFF.

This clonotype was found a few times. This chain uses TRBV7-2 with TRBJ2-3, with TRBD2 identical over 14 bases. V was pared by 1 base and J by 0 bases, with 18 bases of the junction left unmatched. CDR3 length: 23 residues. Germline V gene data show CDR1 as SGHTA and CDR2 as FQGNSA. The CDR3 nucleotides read TGTGCCAGCAGCTTAGACTCTGGACTAGCGGGGGGCCCCCGGTACACTAGCACAGATACGCAGTATTTT. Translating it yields CASSLDSGLAGGPRYTSTDTQYF.

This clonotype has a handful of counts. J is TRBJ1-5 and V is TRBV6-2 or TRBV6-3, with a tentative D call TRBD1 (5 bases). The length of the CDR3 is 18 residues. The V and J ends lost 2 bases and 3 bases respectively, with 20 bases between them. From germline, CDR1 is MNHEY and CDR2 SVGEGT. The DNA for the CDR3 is TGTGCCAGCAGTTACGAGACAAGAGGGGCGTATCTCAATCAGCCCCAGCATTTT. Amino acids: CASSYETRGAYLNQPQHF.

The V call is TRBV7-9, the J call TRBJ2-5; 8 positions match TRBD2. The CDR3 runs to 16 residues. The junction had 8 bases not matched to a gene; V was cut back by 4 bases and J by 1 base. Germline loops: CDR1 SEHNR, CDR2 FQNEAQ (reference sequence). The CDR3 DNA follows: TGTGCCAGCAGCTCCTTCGGGCGGGGGGCCCAAGAGACCCAGTACTTC. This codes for CASSSFGRGAQETQYF.

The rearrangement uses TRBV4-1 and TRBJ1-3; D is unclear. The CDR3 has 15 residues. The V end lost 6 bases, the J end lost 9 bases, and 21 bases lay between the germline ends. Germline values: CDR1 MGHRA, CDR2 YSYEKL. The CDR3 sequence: CASSRLVDGLSTIYF. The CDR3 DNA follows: TGCGCCAGCAGTCGTCTTGTCGACGGCCTTTCCACCATATATTTT.

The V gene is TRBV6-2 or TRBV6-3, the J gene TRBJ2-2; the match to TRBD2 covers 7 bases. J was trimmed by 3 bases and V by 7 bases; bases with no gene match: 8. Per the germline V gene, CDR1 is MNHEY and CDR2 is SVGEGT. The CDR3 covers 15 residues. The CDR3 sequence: CASNKAGPHTGELFF. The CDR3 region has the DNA TGTGCCAGCAACAAAGCGGGGCCTCACACCGGGGAGCTGTTTTTT.